The clone carrying this T cell receptor (beta chain) occurred many times. The time point denotes: persistent/refractory GD, antithyroid drugs over 5 years with positive TRAb. The authors made the TCR library using RNA they extracted from PBMCs. V lost 4 bases and J 4 bases, leaving 16 bases between the germline ends. CDR3 length: 15 residues. From germline, CDR1 is LGHDT and CDR2 YNNKEL (reference sequence). This sample was taken from a study of regulatory T cells in long-lasting Graves disease. Relying on iRepertoire HTBI primers and Arm-PCR of CDR3 regions, the team built TCR beta libraries. TCRdb ran MiXCR on the multiplex PCR reads and lists one entry per CDR3 protein. The table lists fewer than 400,000 distinct CDR3 sequences, around 20% of them singletons.

The V call is TRBV3-1, the J call TRBJ1-2; unclear D gene. The receptor was isolated from a female donor with Graves disease. Material: peripheral blood mononuclear cells (PBMCs), obtained when the disease was refractory, from a patient treated with antithyroid drugs. The CDR3 DNA reads as TGTGCCAGCAGCCGGACGGTGAGTCCCCTCTATGGCTACACCTTC. Translated, it gives CASSRTVSPLYGYTF.